The TCR beta chain under discussion was sequenced for a study of shared clonotypes between healthy human individuals. Looking at the study overall: Each donor contributed plates that comprised three CD4 naive, three CD4 memory, two CD8 naive and one CD8 memory.

This clone was seen only a few times. Its antigen is unidentified. Overall study results and limits: Only blood was sampled; tissue repertoires likely differ.

Deletions cut 5 bases from V and 8 bases from J, with 9 bases between. The CDR3 totals 11 residues. Germline V lookup: CDR1 MDHEN, CDR2 SYDVKM. For every subset, genomic DNA was evenly distributed across several immunoSEQ plates. Generated by immunoSEQ multiplex PCR, the TCRdb table keeps only in-frame clones and is missing some. The table lists 2 million to 2.5 million clones, more than 80% of them singletons. The sample consisted of naive CD4+ T cells from PBMCs. Subset given: CD45RA+ positively selected. The chain employs TRBV28 and TRBJ1-2; D gene uncertain. The clonotype comes from a man aged 18 to 30 in good health. Some clones in this sample may be carry-over from other donors' samples. The CDR3: CASSAYEGYTF. The CDR3 DNA reads TGTGCCAGCAGTGCCTACGAGGGCTACACCTTC.